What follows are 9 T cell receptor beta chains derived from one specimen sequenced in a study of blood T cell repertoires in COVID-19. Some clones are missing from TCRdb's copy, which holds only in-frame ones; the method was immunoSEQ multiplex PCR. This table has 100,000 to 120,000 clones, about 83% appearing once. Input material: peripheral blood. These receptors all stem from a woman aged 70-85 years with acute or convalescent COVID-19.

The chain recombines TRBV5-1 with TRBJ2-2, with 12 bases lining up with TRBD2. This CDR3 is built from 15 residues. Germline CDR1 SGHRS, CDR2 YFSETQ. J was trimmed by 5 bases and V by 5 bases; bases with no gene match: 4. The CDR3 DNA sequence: TGCGCCAGCAGTCGGACTAGCGGGGTAACCGGGGAGCTGTTTTTT. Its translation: CASSRTSGVTGELFF.

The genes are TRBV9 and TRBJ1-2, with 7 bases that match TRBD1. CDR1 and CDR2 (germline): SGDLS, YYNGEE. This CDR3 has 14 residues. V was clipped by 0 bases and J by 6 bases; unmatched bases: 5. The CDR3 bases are TGTGCCAGCAGCGTAGCCAGGGGGTACGATGGCTACACCTTC. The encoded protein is CASSVARGYDGYTF.

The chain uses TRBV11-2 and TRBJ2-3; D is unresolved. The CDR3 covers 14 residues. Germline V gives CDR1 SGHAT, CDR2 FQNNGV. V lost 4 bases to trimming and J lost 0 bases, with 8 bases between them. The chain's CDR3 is CASSSAESTDTQYF. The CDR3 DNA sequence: TGTGCCAGCAGCTCGGCGGAGAGCACAGATACGCAGTATTTT.

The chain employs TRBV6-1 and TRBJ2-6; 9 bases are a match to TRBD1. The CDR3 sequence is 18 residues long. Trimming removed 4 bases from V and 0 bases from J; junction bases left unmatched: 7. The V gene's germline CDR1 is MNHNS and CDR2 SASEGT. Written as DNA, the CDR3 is TGTGCCAGCAGTGGCCGGGACAGGGTCAACTCTGGGGCCAACGTCCTGACTTTC. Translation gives CASSGRDRVNSGANVLTF.

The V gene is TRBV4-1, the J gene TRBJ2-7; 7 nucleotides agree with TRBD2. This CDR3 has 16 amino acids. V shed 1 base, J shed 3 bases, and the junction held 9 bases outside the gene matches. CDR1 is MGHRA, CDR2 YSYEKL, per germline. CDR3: CASSQGSGGRIYEQYF. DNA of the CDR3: TGCGCCAGCAGCCAAGGAAGCGGCGGGAGAATCTACGAGCAGTACTTC.

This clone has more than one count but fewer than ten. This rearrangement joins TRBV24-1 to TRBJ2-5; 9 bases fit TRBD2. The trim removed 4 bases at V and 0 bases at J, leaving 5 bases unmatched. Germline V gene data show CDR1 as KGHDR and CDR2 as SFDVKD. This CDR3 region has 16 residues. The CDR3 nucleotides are TGTGCCACCAGTGAGGCTAGCGGGACTCACCAAGAGACCCAGTACTTC. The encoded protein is CATSEASGTHQETQYF.

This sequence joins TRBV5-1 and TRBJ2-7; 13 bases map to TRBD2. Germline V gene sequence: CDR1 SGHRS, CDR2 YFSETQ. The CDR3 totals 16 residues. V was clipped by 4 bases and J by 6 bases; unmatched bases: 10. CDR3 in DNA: TGCGCCAGCAGCGGGGGACTAGCGGGAAATTCGGGCGAGCAGTACTTC. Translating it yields CASSGGLAGNSGEQYF.

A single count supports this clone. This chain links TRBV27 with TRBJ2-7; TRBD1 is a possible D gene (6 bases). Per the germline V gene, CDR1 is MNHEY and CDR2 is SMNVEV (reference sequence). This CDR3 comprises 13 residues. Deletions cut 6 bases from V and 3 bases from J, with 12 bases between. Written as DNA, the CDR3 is TGTGCCAGCAGACGGGACACCCTCTACGAGCAGTACGTC. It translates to CASRRDTLYEQYV.

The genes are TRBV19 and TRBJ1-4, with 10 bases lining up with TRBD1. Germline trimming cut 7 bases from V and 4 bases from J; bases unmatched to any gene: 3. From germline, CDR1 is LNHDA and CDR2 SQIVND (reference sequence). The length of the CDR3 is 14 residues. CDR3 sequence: CASKRTGGNEKLFF. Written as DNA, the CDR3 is TGTGCCAGTAAGAGGACAGGGGGTAATGAAAAACTGTTTTTT.